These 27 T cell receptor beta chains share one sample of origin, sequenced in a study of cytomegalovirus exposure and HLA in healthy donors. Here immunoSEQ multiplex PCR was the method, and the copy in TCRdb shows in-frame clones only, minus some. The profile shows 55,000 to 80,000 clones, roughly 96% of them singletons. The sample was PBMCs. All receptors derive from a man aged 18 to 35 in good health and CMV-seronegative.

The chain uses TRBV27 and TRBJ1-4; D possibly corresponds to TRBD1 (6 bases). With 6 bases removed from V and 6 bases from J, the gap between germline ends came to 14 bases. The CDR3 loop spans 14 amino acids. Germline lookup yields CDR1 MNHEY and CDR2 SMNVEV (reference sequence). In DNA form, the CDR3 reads TGTGCCAGCAGCCGGACAGAGGGGGATGAAAAACTGTTTTTT. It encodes CASSRTEGDEKLFF.

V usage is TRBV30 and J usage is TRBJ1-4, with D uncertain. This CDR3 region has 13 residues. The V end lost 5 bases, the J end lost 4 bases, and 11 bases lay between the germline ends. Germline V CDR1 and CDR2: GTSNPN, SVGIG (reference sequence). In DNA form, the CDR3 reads TGTGCCTGGTCCCTGCGGATTAATGAAAAACTGTTTTTT. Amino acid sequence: CAWSLRINEKLFF.

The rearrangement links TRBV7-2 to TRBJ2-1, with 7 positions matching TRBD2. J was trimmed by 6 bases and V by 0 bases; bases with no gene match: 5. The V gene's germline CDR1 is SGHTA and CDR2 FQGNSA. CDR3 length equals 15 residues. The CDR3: CASSLAWGGFNEQFF. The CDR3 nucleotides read TGTGCCAGCAGCTTAGCATGGGGGGGGTTCAATGAGCAGTTCTTC.

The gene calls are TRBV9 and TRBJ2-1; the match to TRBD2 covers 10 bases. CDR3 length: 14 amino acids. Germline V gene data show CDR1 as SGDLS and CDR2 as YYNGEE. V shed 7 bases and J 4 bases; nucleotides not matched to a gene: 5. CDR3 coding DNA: TGTGCCAGCGGCGGGACTAGCGCGTACAATGAGCAGTTCTTC. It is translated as CASGGTSAYNEQFF.

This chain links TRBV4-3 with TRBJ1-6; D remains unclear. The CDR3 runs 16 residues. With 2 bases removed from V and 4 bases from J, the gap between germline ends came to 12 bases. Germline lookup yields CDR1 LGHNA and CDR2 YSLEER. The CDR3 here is CASSQQYEPYNSPLHF. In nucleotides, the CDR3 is TGCGCCAGCAGCCAACAATACGAGCCGTATAATTCACCCCTCCACTTT.

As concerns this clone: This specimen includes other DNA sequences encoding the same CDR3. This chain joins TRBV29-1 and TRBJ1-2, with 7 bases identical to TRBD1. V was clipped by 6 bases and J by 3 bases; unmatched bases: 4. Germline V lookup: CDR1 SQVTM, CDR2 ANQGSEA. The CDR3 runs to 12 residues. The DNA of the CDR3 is TGCAGCGTAAGGACAGGCGACTATGGCTACACCTTC. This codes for CSVRTGDYGYTF.

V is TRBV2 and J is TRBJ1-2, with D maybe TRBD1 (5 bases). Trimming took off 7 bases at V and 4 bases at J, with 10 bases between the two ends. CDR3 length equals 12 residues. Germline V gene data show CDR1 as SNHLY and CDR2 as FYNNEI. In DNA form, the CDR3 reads TGTGCCAGCAAAAGGGGCGGCTATGGCTACACCTTC. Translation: CASKRGGYGYTF.

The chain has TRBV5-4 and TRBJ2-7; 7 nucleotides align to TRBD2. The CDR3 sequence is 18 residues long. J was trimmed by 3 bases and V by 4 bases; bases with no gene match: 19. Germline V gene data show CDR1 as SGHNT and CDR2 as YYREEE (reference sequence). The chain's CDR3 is CASSDDPIDLAVDYEQYF. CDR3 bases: TGTGCCAGCAGCGACGACCCAATCGACCTAGCGGTGGACTACGAGCAGTACTTC.

DNA of the CDR3: TGTGCCAGCAGTTTAGCGGGGGGGCGAGATACGCAGTATTTT. Translating it yields CASSLAGGRDTQYF. This chain uses TRBV27 with TRBJ2-3; TRBD2 matches at 9 bases. The CDR3 is 14 amino acids. Unmatched junction bases numbered 2, after V lost 2 bases and J lost 5 bases. Germline values: CDR1 MNHEY, CDR2 SMNVEV (reference sequence).

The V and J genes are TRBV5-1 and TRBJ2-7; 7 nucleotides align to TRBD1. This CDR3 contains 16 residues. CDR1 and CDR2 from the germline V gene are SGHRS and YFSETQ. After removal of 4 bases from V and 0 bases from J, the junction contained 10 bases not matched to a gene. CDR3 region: CASSPNRTGASYEQYF. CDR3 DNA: TGCGCCAGCAGCCCAAACCGGACAGGCGCCTCCTACGAGCAGTACTTC.

CDR3: CASGLVGGGQETQYF. The CDR3 bases are TGTGCTAGTGGTTTGGTAGGGGGGGGGCAAGAGACCCAGTACTTC. The chain carries TRBV12-5 and TRBJ2-5; D may be TRBD2 (7 bases). There are 15 residues in the CDR3. Germline assignment: CDR1 LGHNT and CDR2 FRNRAP. Trimming took off 0 bases at V and 2 bases at J, with 10 bases between the two ends.

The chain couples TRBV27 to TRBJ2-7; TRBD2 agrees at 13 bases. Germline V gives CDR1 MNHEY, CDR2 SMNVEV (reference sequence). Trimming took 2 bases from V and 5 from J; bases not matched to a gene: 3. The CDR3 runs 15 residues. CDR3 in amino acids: CASSLRTSGGDEQYF. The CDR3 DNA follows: TGTGCCAGCAGTTTAAGGACTAGCGGGGGAGACGAGCAGTACTTC.

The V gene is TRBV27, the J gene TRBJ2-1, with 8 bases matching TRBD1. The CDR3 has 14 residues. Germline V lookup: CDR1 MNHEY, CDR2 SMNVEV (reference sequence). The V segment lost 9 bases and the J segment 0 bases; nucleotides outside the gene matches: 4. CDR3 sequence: CASGQGSSYNEQFF. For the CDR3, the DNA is TGTGCCAGTGGACAGGGTAGCTCCTACAATGAGCAGTTCTTC.

The CDR3 DNA follows: TGTGCCAGCAGTTTTCGTTCCGGCGGGGGCCAATCACCCCAGCATTTT. It encodes CASSFRSGGGQSPQHF. The rearrangement joins TRBV28 to TRBJ1-5; D is perhaps TRBD1 (6 bases). This CDR3 is built from 16 residues. Trimming pared 3 bases from V and 10 bases from J, leaving 22 bases between. Per germline, CDR1 MDHEN and CDR2 SYDVKM.

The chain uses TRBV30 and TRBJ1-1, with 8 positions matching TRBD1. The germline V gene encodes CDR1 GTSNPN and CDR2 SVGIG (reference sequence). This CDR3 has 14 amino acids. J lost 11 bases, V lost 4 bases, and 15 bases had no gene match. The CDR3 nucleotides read TGTGCCTGGACGGAGGGCAGGGGGCTGGTAGGTGCTTTCTTT. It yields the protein CAWTEGRGLVGAFF.

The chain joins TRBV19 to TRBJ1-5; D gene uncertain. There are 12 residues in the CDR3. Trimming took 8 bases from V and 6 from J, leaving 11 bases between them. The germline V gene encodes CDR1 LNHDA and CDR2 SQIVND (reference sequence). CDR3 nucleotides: TGTGCCAGTCGGGAGGACGTTCAGCCCCAGCATTTT. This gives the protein CASREDVQPQHF.

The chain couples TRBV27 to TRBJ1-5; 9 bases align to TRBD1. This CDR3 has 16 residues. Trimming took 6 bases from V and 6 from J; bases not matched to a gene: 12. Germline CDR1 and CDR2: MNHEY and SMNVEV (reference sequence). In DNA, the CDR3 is TGTGCCAGCAGGAGAACACAGGGGGCAGAGGGTCAGCCCCAGCATTTT. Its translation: CASRRTQGAEGQPQHF.

The CDR3, as DNA: TGTGCCAGCAGCTTTACAGGAGTTGGTCCTAACTATGGCTACACCTTC. It is translated as CASSFTGVGPNYGYTF. The chain joins TRBV5-6 to TRBJ1-2; D may be TRBD1 (5 bases). The CDR3 has 16 residues. Germline CDR1 is SGHDT and CDR2 is YYEEEE. The V end was cut by 2 bases, the J end by 0 bases, with 14 bases between.

CDR3 bases: TGTGCCAGCAGCTTCCCAGGGGGCCCGTACAATGAGCAGTTCTTC. Translating gives CASSFPGGPYNEQFF. This chain connects TRBV7-2 to TRBJ2-1; 8 bases agree with TRBD1. Germline CDR1 is SGHTA and CDR2 is FQGNSA. V trimming: 3 bases; J trimming: 4 bases; junction bases outside the gene matches: 5. CDR3 size: 15 residues.

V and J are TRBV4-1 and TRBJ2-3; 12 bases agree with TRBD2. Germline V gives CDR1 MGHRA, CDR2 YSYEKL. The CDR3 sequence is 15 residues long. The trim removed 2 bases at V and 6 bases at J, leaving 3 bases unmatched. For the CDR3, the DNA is TGCGCCAGCAGCCAACTAGCGGGGGGGCCGGATACGCAGTATTTT. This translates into CASSQLAGGPDTQYF.

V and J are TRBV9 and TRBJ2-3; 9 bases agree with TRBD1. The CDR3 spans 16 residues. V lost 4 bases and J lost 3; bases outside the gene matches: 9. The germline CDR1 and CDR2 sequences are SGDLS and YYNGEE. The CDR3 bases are TGTGCCAGCAGCCCTCGGGCCGGGACAGGGACAGATACGCAGTATTTT. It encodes CASSPRAGTGTDTQYF. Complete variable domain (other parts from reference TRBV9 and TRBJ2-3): DSGVTQTPKHLITATGQRVTLRCSPRSGDLSVYWYQQSLDQGLQFLIQYYNGEERAKGNILERFSAQQFPDLHSELNLSSLELGDSALYFCASSPRAGTGTDTQYFGPGTRLTVL.

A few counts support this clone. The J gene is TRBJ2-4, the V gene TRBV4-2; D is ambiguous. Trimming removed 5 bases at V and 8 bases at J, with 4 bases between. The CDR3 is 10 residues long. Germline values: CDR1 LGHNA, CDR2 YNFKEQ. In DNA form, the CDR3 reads TGTGCCAGCAGCGGAGACATTCAGTACTTC. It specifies CASSGDIQYF.

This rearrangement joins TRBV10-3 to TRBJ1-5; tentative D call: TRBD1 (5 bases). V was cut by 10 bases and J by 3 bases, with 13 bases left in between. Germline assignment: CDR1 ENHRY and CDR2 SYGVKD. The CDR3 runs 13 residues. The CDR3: CATQRGSNQPQHF. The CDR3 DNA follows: TGTGCCACCCAACGGGGGTCCAATCAGCCCCAGCATTTT.

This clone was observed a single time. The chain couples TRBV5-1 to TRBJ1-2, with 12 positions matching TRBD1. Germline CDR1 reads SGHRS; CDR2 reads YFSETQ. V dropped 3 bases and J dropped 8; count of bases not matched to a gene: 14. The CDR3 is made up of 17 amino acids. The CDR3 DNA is TGCGCCAGCAGCTGGATTTCCGGGACAGGGGGCTCTCACGGCTACACCTTC. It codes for CASSWISGTGGSHGYTF.

CDR3 nucleotide sequence: TGTGCCAGCAGCTTAGGGCAGGAGGGCGGCTACACCTTC. Translation gives CASSLGQEGGYTF. The chain is built from TRBV7-9 and TRBJ1-2; D is unclear. Germline V gene lookup returns CDR1 SEHNR and CDR2 FQNEAQ (reference sequence). The germline V and J ends were trimmed by 1 base and 8 bases, with 11 bases remaining between them. The CDR3 spans 13 residues. Full variable domain (missing parts from reference TRBV7-9 and TRBJ1-2): DTGVSQNPRHKITKRGQNVTFRCDPISEHNRLYWYRQTLGQGPEFLTYFQNEAQLEKSRLLSDRFSAERPKGSFSTLEIQRTEQGDSAMYLCASSLGQEGGYTFGSGTRLTVV.

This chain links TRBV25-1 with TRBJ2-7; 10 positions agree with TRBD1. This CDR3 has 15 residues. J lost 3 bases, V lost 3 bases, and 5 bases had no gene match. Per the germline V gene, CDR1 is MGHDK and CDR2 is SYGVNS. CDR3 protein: CASSDRDRGDYEQYF. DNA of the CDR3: TGTGCCAGCAGTGATCGGGACAGGGGCGACTACGAGCAGTACTTC.

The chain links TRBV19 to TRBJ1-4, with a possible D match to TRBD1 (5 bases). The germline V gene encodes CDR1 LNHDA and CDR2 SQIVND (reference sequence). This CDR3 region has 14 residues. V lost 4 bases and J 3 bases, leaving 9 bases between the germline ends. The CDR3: CASSTGGANEKLFF. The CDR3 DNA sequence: TGTGCCAGTAGTACCGGGGGTGCTAATGAAAAACTGTTTTTT.